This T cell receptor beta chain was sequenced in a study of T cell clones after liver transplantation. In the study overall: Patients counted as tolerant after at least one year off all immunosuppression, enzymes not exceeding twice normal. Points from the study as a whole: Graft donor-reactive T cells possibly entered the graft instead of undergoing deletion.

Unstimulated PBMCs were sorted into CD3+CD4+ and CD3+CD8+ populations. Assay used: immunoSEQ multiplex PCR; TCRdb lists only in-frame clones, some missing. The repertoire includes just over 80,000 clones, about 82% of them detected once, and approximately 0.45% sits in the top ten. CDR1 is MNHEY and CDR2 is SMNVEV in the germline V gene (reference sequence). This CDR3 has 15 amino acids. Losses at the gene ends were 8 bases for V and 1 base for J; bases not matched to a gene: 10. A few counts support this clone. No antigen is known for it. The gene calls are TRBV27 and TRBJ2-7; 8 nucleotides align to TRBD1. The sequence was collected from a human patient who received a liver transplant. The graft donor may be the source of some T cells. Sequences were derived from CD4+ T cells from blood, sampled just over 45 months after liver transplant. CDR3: CASGKRQGLSYEQYF. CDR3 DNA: TGTGCCAGCGGAAAGAGACAGGGGCTTTCCTACGAGCAGTACTTC.